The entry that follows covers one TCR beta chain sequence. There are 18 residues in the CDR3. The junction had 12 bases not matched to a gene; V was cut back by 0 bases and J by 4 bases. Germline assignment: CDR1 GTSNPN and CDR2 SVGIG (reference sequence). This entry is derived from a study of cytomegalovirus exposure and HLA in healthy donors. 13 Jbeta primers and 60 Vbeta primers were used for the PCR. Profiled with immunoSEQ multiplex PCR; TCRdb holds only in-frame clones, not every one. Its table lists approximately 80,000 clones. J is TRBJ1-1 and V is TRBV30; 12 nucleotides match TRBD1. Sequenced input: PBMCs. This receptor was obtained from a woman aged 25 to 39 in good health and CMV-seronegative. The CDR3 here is CAWSVWTGQGALGTEAFF. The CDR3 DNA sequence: TGTGCCTGGAGTGTATGGACGGGACAGGGGGCTCTCGGCACTGAAGCTTTCTTT.